This is a list of T cell receptor beta chains from one sample in a study of blood T cell repertoires in COVID-19. Data came from immunoSEQ multiplex PCR; TCRdb stores just in-frame clones and leaves some out. The sample records some 330,000 clones, less than 90% being singletons. Sequenced input: PBMCs or T cells enriched from blood (not recorded which). The source is a woman in her forties or fifties who had recovered from COVID-19. Both conserved end residues are part of each CDR3. A D gene is named only where the DNA matches it firmly. Clone size is shown for a subset of rows, as once, few, many or a class of expanded clone.

J | size | D | length | V | CDR3 | DNA
TRBJ1-1 | - | - | 14 | TRBV10-3 | CAISLEVLNTEAFF | TGTGCCATCAGTCTCGAGGTTTTGAACACTGAAGCTTTCTTT
TRBJ1-1 | - | - | 17 | TRBV5-6 | CASSSGGMGAGGTEAFF | TGTGCCAGCAGCTCCGGGGGGATGGGGGCTGGAGGCACTGAAGCTTTCTTT
TRBJ1-5 | - | - | 16 | TRBV6-2/TRBV6-3 | CASSYRGGGAGQPQHF | TGTGCCAGCAGTTACCGCGGGGGGGGCGCTGGTCAGCCCCAGCATTTT
TRBJ1-1 | - | - | 15 | TRBV18 | CASSPMRGGDTEAFF | TGTGCCAGCTCACCCATGCGGGGGGGCGACACTGAAGCTTTCTTT
TRBJ1-2 | medium-sized | TRBD1 | 15 | TRBV4-2 | CASSQTTGGSYGYTF | TGTGCCAGCAGCCAGACGACAGGGGGCTCGTATGGCTACACCTTC
TRBJ2-1 | - | TRBD2 | 18 | TRBV7-2 | CASSLVLQAGGLYNEQFF | TGTGCCAGCAGCTTAGTTCTCCAAGCGGGGGGCCTCTACAATGAGCAGTTCTTC
TRBJ1-4 | few | TRBD1 | 16 | TRBV7-9 | CASSLQTNRGGEKLFF | TGTGCCAGCAGCTTACAGACAAACAGGGGTGGTGAAAAACTGTTTTTT
TRBJ1-2 | few | TRBD1 | 16 | TRBV4-2 | CASSQQPGQVADGYTF | TGTGCCAGCAGCCAACAACCGGGACAGGTGGCTGATGGCTACACCTTC
TRBJ1-1 | - | - | 15 | TRBV9 | CASSVASGLDTEAFF | TGTGCCAGCAGCGTAGCTTCAGGGTTGGACACTGAAGCTTTCTTT
TRBJ1-1 | - | TRBD1 | 15 | TRBV6-5 | CASTPAQGAYTEAFF | TGTGCCAGCACTCCAGCCCAGGGGGCGTACACTGAAGCTTTCTTT
TRBJ2-3 | once | TRBD2 | 16 | TRBV5-1 | CASSLALAGGTDTQYF | TGCGCCAGCAGCTTGGCCCTAGCGGGAGGTACAGATACGCAGTATTTT
TRBJ1-2 | - | - | 15 | TRBV19 | CASNPGWKDRYGYTF | TGTGCCAGTAACCCCGGGTGGAAAGACCGCTATGGCTACACCTTC
TRBJ1-3 | few | - | 15 | TRBV3-1/TRBV3-2 | CASSSWDIAGNTIYF | TGTGCCAGCAGCTCTTGGGACATAGCTGGAAACACCATATATTTT